This T cell receptor beta chain was observed in a study of CD8+CD57+ T cells in acquired aplastic anemia. By flow cytometry, patients selected for sequencing had shown an expansion of CD8+CD57+ cells. This clonotype was seen at least ten times. The template used for profiling TCR beta VDJ and CDR3 was genomic DNA. TCRdb recomputed calls from the reads with MiXCR, one row per CDR3 protein. The sample has fewer than 250,000 distinct CDR3 sequences, about half seen once. The clonotype originates from a human donor with aplastic anemia. Material for sequencing was sorted CD4+, CD8+, or CD8+CD57+ T cells (not recorded which) from PBMCs.

DNA for the CDR3: TGTGCCAGTTCGGCCGCCAGCTTCTATGGCTACACCTTC. Translated: CASSAASFYGYTF. The chain has TRBV19 and TRBJ1-2; D is uncertain. V was pared by 8 bases and J by 4 bases, with 14 bases between. The CDR3 runs 13 residues. Germline V gene data show CDR1 as LNHDA and CDR2 as SQIVND (reference sequence).